A single TCR beta chain is shown here with its context. Its antigen is currently unknown. TCRdb's table, derived via immunoSEQ multiplex PCR, lists solely in-frame clones and lacks some. The sample comprises more than 11,000 clones, approximately 68% of which are singletons, and roughly 9.7% rests with the top ten. Antigen-specific CD4+ T cell clonotypes were called by their expansion after viral peptide-pool culture in ViraFEST. Isolating CD4+ T cells followed 9 to 11 days of culture. Each person got two doses of an mRNA SARS-CoV-2 vaccine, BNT162b2 or mRNA-1273. Fresh IL-2-containing medium replaced half the medium on days 3 and 7. This entry belongs to a study of vaccination effects on CD4 cells after COVID-19. Study results and limitations: Early post-infection timepoints were absent, and convalescent patients were few.

This TCR derives from a human donor who received a COVID-19 vaccine. The material sequenced was CD4+ T cells from PBMCs cultured with SARS-CoV-2 spike peptides, taken after COVID-19 vaccination.

CDR3 region: CASSEWWGADSDTQYF. The CDR3 DNA reads TGTGCCAGCAGTGAATGGTGGGGGGCGGACTCGGATACGCAGTATTTT. This sequence joins TRBV2 and TRBJ2-3; D assignment may be TRBD1 or TRBD2 (6 bases each). The CDR3 loop spans 16 amino acids. Germline lookup yields CDR1 SNHLY and CDR2 FYNNEI. Trimming left V 2 bases short and J 6 bases short, with 18 bases between. The whole variable domain, filled in from reference TRBV2 and TRBJ2-3, reads EPEVTQTPSHQVTQMGQEVILRCVPISNHLYFYWYRQILGQKVEFLVSFYNNEISEKSEIFDDQFSVERPDGSNFTLKIRSTKLEDSAMYFCASSEWWGADSDTQYFGPGTRLTVL.